This T cell receptor (beta chain) was recorded in a study of T cells after yellow fever vaccination. Across the study: Where fractions had low cell numbers, libraries were prepared from them with the SMART-Seq v4 Ultra Low Input RNA kit. Study-wide points: Just a small share of clonotypes turned up in the CD4 compartment as well as the CD8 compartment.

TCRdb processed the 5' RACE reads anew with MiXCR; each CDR3 protein has one entry. The top ten clones hold about 3% of a sample with fewer than 400,000 distinct CDR3 sequences, about 10% of them seen once. Trimming stripped 0 bases from V and 1 base from J, with 9 bases between. The CDR3 is 15 amino acids. CDR1 and CDR2 from the germline V gene are LGHNA and YNFKEQ. This clonotype appeared many times. The target antigen is unknown. The sequences come from CD4+ T cells sorted from PBMCs, collected 45 days after the yellow fever booster vaccination. The TCR was taken from a man aged 18 to 29 who received the YFV17D yellow fever vaccine. The rearrangement joins TRBV4-2 to TRBJ1-1; weak D call: TRBD1 (6 bases). CDR3 residues: CASSQDLQGNTEAFF. The CDR3 DNA follows: TGTGCCAGCAGCCAAGATCTACAGGGGAACACTGAAGCTTTCTTT.